Listed below are T cell receptor beta chains from one sample, sequenced in a study of response to subunit inactivated influenza vaccine. TCRdb re-called the RT-PCR reads with MiXCR, one entry per CDR3 protein. The repertoire holds about 570,000 distinct CDR3 sequences, with approximately 10% as singletons. This sample was shared with a second study, whose subject was T cells expressing NK-cell markers.

Sample: PBMCs from blood, taken on the day of vaccination. These receptors were collected from a middle-aged man who received an inactivated influenza vaccine. Both conserved end residues are part of each CDR3. D genes are given only for firm matches. The listing skips clone size in some rows; elsewhere it reads once, few, many or a size class.

TRBJ1-5	11	TRBV20-1	few	NA	CSASQGRPQHF	TGCAGTGCTAGCCAGGGGAGGCCCCAGCATTTT
TRBJ2-7	14	TRBV11-2	NA	NA	CASSPTLAIHEQYF	TGTGCCAGCAGCCCCACACTTGCTATCCACGAGCAGTACTTC
TRBJ2-1	16	TRBV7-2	NA	TRBD2	CASSRLAGFAYNEQFF	TGTGCCAGCAGCAGACTAGCGGGCTTTGCCTACAATGAGCAGTTCTTC
TRBJ2-2	16	TRBV5-1	NA	TRBD2	CASSLASGGDTGELFF	TGCGCCAGCAGCTTGGCAAGCGGGGGGGACACCGGGGAGCTGTTTTTT
TRBJ2-3	15	TRBV27	few	NA	CASSRTDYPTDTQYF	TGTGCCAGCAGCCGAACGGACTACCCCACAGATACGCAGTATTTT
TRBJ2-3	11	TRBV10-3	few	NA	CAISETDTQYF	TGTGCCATCAGTGAAACAGATACGCAGTATTTT
TRBJ2-1	14	TRBV7-2	few	NA	CASTELGPRDEQFF	TGTGCCAGCACCGAATTGGGGCCCCGGGATGAGCAGTTCTTC
TRBJ2-1	16	TRBV5-5	few	NA	CASSQSAGLSHNEQFF	TGTGCCAGCAGCCAATCCGCGGGGTTAAGCCACAATGAGCAGTTCTTC
TRBJ2-3	17	TRBV4-3	NA	TRBD2	CASSQRARRGAGDTQYF	TGCGCCAGCAGCCAGAGAGCCCGGCGGGGGGCCGGGGATACGCAGTATTTT
TRBJ2-1	15	TRBV6-1	NA	TRBD2	CASRAGAYVDNEQFF	TGTGCCAGCAGAGCGGGAGCTTACGTCGACAATGAGCAGTTCTTC
TRBJ2-3	12	TRBV29-1	many	NA	CSVLSFTDTQYF	TGCAGCGTCCTTTCGTTCACAGATACGCAGTATTTT
TRBJ2-2	12	TRBV29-1	few	NA	CSVVGLAGELFF	TGCAGCGTTGTAGGGTTGGCCGGGGAGCTGTTTTTT
TRBJ2-3	14	TRBV5-1	many	TRBD2	CATAAGGSTDTQYF	TGCGCTACCGCGGCGGGGGGGAGCACAGATACGCAGTATTTT
TRBJ2-7	13	TRBV20-1	NA	NA	CSARGPQSYEQYF	TGCAGTGCTAGGGGGCCGCAGTCCTACGAGCAGTACTTC
TRBJ2-5	14	TRBV20-1	NA	TRBD2	CSARQTSGGRDQYF	TGCAGTGCTAGACAGACTAGCGGGGGCCGGGACCAGTACTTC
TRBJ2-7	18	TRBV6-1	NA	TRBD1	CASSEGSGTVGFGDEQYF	TGTGCCAGCAGCGAGGGATCCGGGACAGTGGGGTTCGGGGACGAGCAGTACTTC
TRBJ2-7	12	TRBV29-1	few	NA	CSVVVTTYEQYF	TGCAGCGTTGTGGTCACGACCTACGAGCAGTACTTC